This TCR beta chain was captured by sequencing in a study of shared clonotypes between healthy human individuals. TCRdb keeps only in-frame clones here, not all; method: immunoSEQ multiplex PCR. The repertoire holds under 1 million clones, with approximately 92% as singletons. Note on this clone: Other nucleotide sequences in the sample specify the same CDR3.

The naive CD8 fraction comprised CD45RO-negative cells positively selected for CCR7 and excluded terminally differentiated effector memory CD45RA+ cells. Material for sequencing was naive CD8+ T cells sorted from blood. This TCR was sampled from a man younger than 45 in good health.

As DNA, the CDR3 is TGTGCCAGCAGCGTAGGAGGGTCTACCTACGAGCAGTACTTC. Protein product: CASSVGGSTYEQYF. The J gene is TRBJ2-7, the V gene TRBV9; D may be TRBD2 (5 bases). V gave up 0 bases and J gave up 2 bases, with 9 bases separating them. The CDR3 is 14 residues long. Germline V CDR1 and CDR2: SGDLS, YYNGEE.